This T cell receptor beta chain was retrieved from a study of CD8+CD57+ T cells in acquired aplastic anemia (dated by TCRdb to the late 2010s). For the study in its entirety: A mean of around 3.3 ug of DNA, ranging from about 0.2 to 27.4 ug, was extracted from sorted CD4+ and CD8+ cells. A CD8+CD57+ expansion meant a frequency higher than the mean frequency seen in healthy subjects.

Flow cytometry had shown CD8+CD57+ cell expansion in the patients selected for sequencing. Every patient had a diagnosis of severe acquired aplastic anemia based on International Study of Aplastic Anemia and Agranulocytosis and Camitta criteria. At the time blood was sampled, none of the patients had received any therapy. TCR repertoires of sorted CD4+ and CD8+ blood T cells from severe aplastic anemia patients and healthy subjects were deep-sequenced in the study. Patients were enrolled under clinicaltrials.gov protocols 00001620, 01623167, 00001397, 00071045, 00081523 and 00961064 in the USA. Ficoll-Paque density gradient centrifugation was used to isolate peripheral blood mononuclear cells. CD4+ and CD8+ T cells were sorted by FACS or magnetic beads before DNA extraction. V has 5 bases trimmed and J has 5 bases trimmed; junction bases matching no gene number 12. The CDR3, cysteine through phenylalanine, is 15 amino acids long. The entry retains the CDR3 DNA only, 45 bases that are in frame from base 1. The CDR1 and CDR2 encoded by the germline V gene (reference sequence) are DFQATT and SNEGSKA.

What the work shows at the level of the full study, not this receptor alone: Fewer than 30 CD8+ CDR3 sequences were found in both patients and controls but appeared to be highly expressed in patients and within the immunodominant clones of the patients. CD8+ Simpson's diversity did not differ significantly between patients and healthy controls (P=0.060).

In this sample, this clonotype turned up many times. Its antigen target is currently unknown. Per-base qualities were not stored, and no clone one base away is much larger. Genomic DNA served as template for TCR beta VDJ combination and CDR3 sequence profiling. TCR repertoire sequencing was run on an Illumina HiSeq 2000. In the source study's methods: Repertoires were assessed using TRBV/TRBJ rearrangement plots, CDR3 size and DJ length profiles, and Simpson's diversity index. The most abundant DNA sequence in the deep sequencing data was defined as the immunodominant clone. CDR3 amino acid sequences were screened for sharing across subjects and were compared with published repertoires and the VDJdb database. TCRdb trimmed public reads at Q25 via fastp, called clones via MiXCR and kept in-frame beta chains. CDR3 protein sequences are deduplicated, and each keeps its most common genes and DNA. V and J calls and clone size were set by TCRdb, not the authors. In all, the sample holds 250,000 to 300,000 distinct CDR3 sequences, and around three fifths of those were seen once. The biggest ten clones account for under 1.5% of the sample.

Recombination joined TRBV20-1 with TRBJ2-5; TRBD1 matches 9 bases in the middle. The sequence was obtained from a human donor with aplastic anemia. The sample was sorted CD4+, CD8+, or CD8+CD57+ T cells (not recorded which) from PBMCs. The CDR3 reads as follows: CSAGPGQGHGETQYF. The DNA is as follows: TGCAGTGCTGGCCCGGGACAGGGTCATGGGGAGACCCAGTACTTC.